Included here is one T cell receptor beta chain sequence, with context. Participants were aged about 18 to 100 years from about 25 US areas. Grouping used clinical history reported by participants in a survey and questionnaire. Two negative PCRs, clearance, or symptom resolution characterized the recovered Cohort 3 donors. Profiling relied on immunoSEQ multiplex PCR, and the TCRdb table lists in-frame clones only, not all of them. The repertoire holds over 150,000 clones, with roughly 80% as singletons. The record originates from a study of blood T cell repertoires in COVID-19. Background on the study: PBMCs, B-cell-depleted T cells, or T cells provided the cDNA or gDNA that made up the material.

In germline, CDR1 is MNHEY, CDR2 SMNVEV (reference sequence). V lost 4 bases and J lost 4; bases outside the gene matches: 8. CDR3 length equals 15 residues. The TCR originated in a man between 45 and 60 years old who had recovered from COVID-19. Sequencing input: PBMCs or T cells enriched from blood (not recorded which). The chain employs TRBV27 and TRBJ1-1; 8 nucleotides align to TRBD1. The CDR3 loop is CASSSTQGARTEAFF. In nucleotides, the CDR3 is TGTGCCAGCAGTTCCACCCAGGGGGCGCGCACTGAAGCTTTCTTT.